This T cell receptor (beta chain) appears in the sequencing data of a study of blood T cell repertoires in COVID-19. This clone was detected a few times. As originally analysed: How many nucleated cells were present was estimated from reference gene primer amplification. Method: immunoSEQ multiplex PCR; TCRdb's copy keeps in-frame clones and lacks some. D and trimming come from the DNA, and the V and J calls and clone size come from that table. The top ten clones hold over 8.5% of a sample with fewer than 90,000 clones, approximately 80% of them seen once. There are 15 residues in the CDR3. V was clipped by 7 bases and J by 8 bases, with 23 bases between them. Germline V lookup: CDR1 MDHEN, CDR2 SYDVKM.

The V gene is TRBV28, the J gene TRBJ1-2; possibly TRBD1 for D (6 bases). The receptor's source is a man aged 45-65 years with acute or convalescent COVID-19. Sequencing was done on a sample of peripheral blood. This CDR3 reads CASTPSIGGAYGYTF. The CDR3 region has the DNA TGTGCCAGCACCCCCTCAATCGGGGGGGCGTACGGCTACACCTTC.